Reported below is one T cell receptor (beta chain). The DNA is omitted, as the CDR3 cannot be located on it reliably, and the CDR3 follows TCRdb's listing. The sample originates from a study of blood T cell repertoires in COVID-19. Study at large: In each case, the material was cDNA or gDNA derived from T cells, B-cell-depleted T cells, or PBMCs.

Ends included, the CDR3 has 18 residues. The germline V gene encodes CDR1 MGHRA and CDR2 YSYEKL. Original analysis: Reference gene primers were amplified, and this amplification served to estimate nucleated cell counts. Assay: immunoSEQ multiplex PCR; the TCRdb copy retains only in-frame clones and omits some. For V, J and clone size, that table is used; D and trimming come from the DNA. This table has approximately 26,000 clones, 90% appearing once. This chain connects TRBV4-1 to TRBJ2-1; the table's D call TRBD2 went unverified against the DNA. The TCR originated in an older woman with active COVID-19. The sample consisted of peripheral blood. The chain's CDR3 is CASSPLRAGSSGTNEQFF.